Below, one T cell receptor beta chain is given with its context. Its antigen is not known. The data are from a study of shared clonotypes between healthy human individuals. About the study: There were three CD4 naive, three CD4 memory, two CD8 naive and one CD8 memory plates per donor. Findings and limits, study-wide: Some naive CD4 clonotypes, 4.5% to 5.5%, turned up in common across a handful of donors.

At a deep level, the assay was run. This table comes from immunoSEQ multiplex PCR, and its TCRdb copy is limited to in-frame clones, with some not included. The data contain hundreds of thousands of clones, approximately 95% of them singletons. Naive CD8 populations comprised CD45RO-negative cells positively selected for CCR7, excluding terminally differentiated effector memory CD45RA+ cells. Donors included only healthy HIV-negative adults lacking recent acute infections or vaccinations. The sequence was obtained from a woman aged 25 to 39 in good health. Source material: naive CD8+ T cells sorted from blood.

The CDR3 coding sequence is TGCGCCAGCAGCCAATCGGGACTAGCGGGAGGCCTTGCGGATACGCAGTATTTT. Encoded protein: CASSQSGLAGGLADTQYF. The chain combines TRBV4-1 with TRBJ2-3; 15 bases match TRBD2. This CDR3 comprises 18 residues. V was clipped by 2 bases and J by 6 bases; unmatched bases: 9. Germline assignment: CDR1 MGHRA and CDR2 YSYEKL.